This TCR beta chain was captured in a study of blood T cell repertoires in COVID-19. Original methodology: Amplification of reference gene primers was used by the study to estimate nucleated cell counts. The method was immunoSEQ multiplex PCR; TCRdb's version includes in-frame clones alone and lacks a portion of them. That table gives V, J and clone size, and the DNA gave D and trimming. There are 70,000 to 90,000 clones in the sample; about nine tenths occur only once, and roughly 46% lies in the top ten. This clone was observed once. With 4 bases clipped from V and 5 bases from J, the junction kept 7 bases outside the gene matches. Germline assignment: CDR1 SGHRS and CDR2 YFSETQ. The CDR3 has 15 residues.

The chain links TRBV5-1 to TRBJ2-2; 8 bases fit TRBD2. The source material was peripheral blood. This sequence was found in a human donor in a cohort sampled during active COVID-19. CDR3 sequence reads: CASSGSGSLTGELFF. The CDR3 nucleotides are TGCGCCAGCAGCGGGAGCGGGAGTTTAACCGGGGAGCTGTTTTTT.